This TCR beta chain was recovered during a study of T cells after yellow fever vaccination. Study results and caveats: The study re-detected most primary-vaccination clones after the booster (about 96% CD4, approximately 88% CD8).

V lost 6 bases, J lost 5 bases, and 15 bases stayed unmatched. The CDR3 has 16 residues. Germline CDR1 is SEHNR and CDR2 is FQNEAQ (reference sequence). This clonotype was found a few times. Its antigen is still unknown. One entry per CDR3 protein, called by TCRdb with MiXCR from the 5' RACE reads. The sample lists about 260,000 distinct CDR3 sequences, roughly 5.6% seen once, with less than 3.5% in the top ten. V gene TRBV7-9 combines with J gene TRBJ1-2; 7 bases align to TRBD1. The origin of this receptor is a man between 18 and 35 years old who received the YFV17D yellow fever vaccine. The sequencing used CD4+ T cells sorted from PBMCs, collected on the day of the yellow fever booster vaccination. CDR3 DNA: TGTGCCAGCAGTACGACCGGGACAGCAGGTCGGTATGGCTACACCTTC. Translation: CASSTTGTAGRYGYTF.